Presented here are 27 T cell receptor beta chains from one specimen sequenced in a study of cytomegalovirus exposure and HLA in healthy donors. The primer mix had 60 Vbeta and 13 Jbeta primers. Only in-frame clones appear in the TCRdb table, and some are missing; sequencing was by immunoSEQ multiplex PCR. The sample includes around 94,000 clones, about 73% of them seen just once. The sequenced sample was PBMCs. The receptors were gathered from a woman between 40 and 50 years old in good health and CMV-seropositive.

By share, this clone counts as medium-sized. This chain links TRBV6-4 with TRBJ2-7; 8 bases map to TRBD2. Losses at the gene ends were 6 bases for V and 2 bases for J; bases not matched to a gene: 9. The CDR3 loop spans 15 amino acids. CDR1 is MRHNA and CDR2 is SNTAGT in the germline V gene. CDR3 loop: CASRRSGSLAYEQYF. The CDR3 nucleotides read TGTGCCAGCAGAAGAAGCGGGAGTCTCGCCTACGAGCAGTACTTC.

The chain combines TRBV7-2 with TRBJ2-3; D is perhaps TRBD1 (5 bases). Germline CDR1 reads SGHTA; CDR2 reads FQGNSA. The CDR3 loop spans 14 amino acids. V lost 1 base to trimming and J lost 3 bases, with 8 bases between them. CDR3 in DNA: TGTGCCAGCAGCTTAGGGCAGGGAACAGATACGCAGTATTTT. Protein sequence: CASSLGQGTDTQYF.

This chain uses TRBV28 with TRBJ1-1; D is ambiguous. Looked up from germline, CDR1 is MDHEN and CDR2 is SYDVKM. V was clipped by 5 bases and J by 2 bases, with 6 bases between them. The CDR3 has 12 amino acids. The CDR3 region has the DNA TGTGCCAGCAGTCCCCAAAACACTGAAGCTTTCTTT. Translation gives CASSPQNTEAFF.

This clone was seen just once. Germline and junction disagree at one end, which may indicate a read error. The rearrangement links TRBV5-8 to TRBJ2-4; D may be TRBD1 (6 bases). CDR1 is SGHTS, CDR2 YDEGEE, per germline. The CDR3 runs to 14 residues. CDR3 sequence: CASSFSDRKTIQYF. CDR3 bases: TGTGCCAGCAGCTTCTCAGACAGGAAAACCATTCAGTACTTC.

V gene TRBV10-1 combines with J gene TRBJ2-1; 8 bases agree with TRBD2. CDR1 and CDR2 from the germline V gene are WNHNN and SYGVQD (reference sequence). CDR3 length equals 15 residues. Trimming at V came to 3 bases and at J to 8 bases, leaving 9 bases not matched to a gene. Here the CDR3 reads CASSDVASGCDEQFF. The CDR3, as DNA: TGCGCCAGCAGTGATGTGGCTAGCGGGTGCGATGAGCAGTTCTTC.

The V call is TRBV7-2, the J call TRBJ2-5; a weak D match, TRBD2 (5 bases). The closer fit of TRBJ2-7 to the DNA end suggests the J call may be wrong. This CDR3 has 15 residues. Looked up from germline, CDR1 is SGHTA and CDR2 is FQGNSA. The CDR3, as DNA: TGTGCCAGCAGCCCTTCGGGTGGTAGCGTCCACGAGCAGTACTTC. Its protein product is CASSPSGGSVHEQYF.

This clone was seen just once. The gene calls are TRBV6-1 and TRBJ2-7; 8 bases map to TRBD1. The CDR3 has 15 residues. The germline gives CDR1 MNHNS, CDR2 SASEGT. V lost 5 bases to trimming and J lost 2 bases; unmatched junction nucleotides: 8. This CDR3 reads CASSRPPTGAYEQYF. CDR3 DNA: TGTGCCAGCAGTCGACCGCCGACAGGGGCCTACGAGCAGTACTTC.

This rearrangement joins TRBV4-1 to TRBJ2-1, with TRBD2 identical over 11 bases. CDR1 is MGHRA and CDR2 is YSYEKL in the germline V gene. V lost 4 bases, J lost 9 bases, and 20 bases stayed unmatched. The CDR3 covers 19 residues. The DNA of the CDR3 is TGCGCCAGCAGCCGTCTGGCTGGGGGCACTAGCGGGAGTAGTATTGAGCAGTTCTTC. Translation: CASSRLAGGTSGSSIEQFF.

A few counts support this clone. The CDR3 loop is CASSLAAGAGNTIYF. CDR3 nucleotide sequence: TGTGCCAGCAGCTTGGCAGCGGGGGCTGGAAACACCATATATTTT. The J gene is TRBJ1-3, the V gene TRBV7-8; a weak D match, TRBD1 (5 bases). The CDR3 runs to 15 residues. Trimming shortened V by 3 bases and J by 2 bases, and 11 bases separated the two germline ends. Germline CDR1 reads SGHVS; CDR2 reads FQNEAQ.

This chain links TRBV5-6 with TRBJ1-5, with 11 bases fitting TRBD1. Unmatched junction bases numbered 2, after V lost 2 bases and J lost 4 bases. The germline V gene encodes CDR1 SGHDT and CDR2 YYEEEE. There are 15 residues in the CDR3. The CDR3 sequence: CASSFGTGGNQPQHF. CDR3 coding DNA: TGTGCCAGCAGCTTTGGGACAGGGGGAAATCAGCCCCAGCATTTT.

This clone was detected a few times. The chain has TRBV29-1 and TRBJ1-1; D may be TRBD1 (5 bases). This CDR3 region has 15 residues. Germline V gene data show CDR1 as SQVTM and CDR2 as ANQGSEA. The ends were cut back, 5 bases at V and 0 bases at J, with 16 bases in the middle. The CDR3 region has the DNA TGCAGCGTTAAAGCGGGACTCACAATGAACACTGAAGCTTTCTTT. As protein: CSVKAGLTMNTEAFF. Filled out from reference TRBV29-1 and TRBJ1-1, the complete variable domain reads SAVISQKPSRDICQRGTSLTIQCQVDSQVTMMFWYRQQPGQSLTLIATANQGSEATYESGFVIDKFPISRPNLTFSTLTVSNMSPEDSSIYLCSVKAGLTMNTEAFFGQGTRLTVV.

This clone was seen only a few times. V is TRBV4-1 and J is TRBJ2-3, with a tentative D call TRBD1 (5 bases). CDR3 size: 14 residues. V lost 0 bases, J lost 5 bases, and 9 bases lay in between. Germline CDR1 and CDR2: MGHRA and YSYEKL. The CDR3 bases are TGCGCCAGCAGCCAAGAGGTAGGGGTAGATACGCAGTATTTT. This codes for CASSQEVGVDTQYF.

This rearrangement joins TRBV18 to TRBJ2-7; no definite D call. This CDR3 spans 14 amino acids. V lost 3 bases and J lost 0, with 9 bases in between. CDR1 and CDR2 from the germline V gene are KGHSH and LQKENI. The CDR3 DNA reads as TGTGCCAGCTCACCGGAGTCTTACTCCTACGAGCAGTACTTC. Translating gives CASSPESYSYEQYF.

The chain employs TRBV10-3 and TRBJ1-2; D may be TRBD1 (5 bases). The CDR3 is 12 amino acids. Per germline, CDR1 ENHRY and CDR2 SYGVKD. Trimming took off 9 bases at V and 7 bases at J, with 15 bases between the two ends. The CDR3 loop is CAMGLRGGGYTF. CDR3 sequence (DNA): TGTGCCATGGGACTCCGAGGCGGTGGCTACACCTTC.

This clone was seen once. The V and J genes are TRBV28 and TRBJ2-7, with D tentatively TRBD1 (5 bases). Trimming cost V 6 bases and J 3 bases, with 15 bases left between them. Germline CDR1 and CDR2: MDHEN and SYDVKM. The CDR3 has 14 residues. CDR3 DNA sequence: TGTGCCAGCAGGACCCAGGACAACCTCTACGAGCAGTACTTC. Translation: CASRTQDNLYEQYF.

V gene TRBV11-2 combines with J gene TRBJ1-2, with D unresolved. The CDR3 consists of 13 residues. V was shortened by 5 bases and J by 6 bases, with 13 bases between the two germline ends. In germline, CDR1 is SGHAT, CDR2 FQNNGV. DNA for the CDR3: TGTGCCAGCAGCCCGACATCCCGAAATGGCTACACCTTC. Protein sequence: CASSPTSRNGYTF.

The V and J genes are TRBV5-1 and TRBJ2-7; TRBD1 matches 8 bases. After removal of 4 bases from V and 6 bases from J, the junction contained 9 bases not matched to a gene. The CDR3 spans 14 residues. CDR1 SGHRS and CDR2 YFSETQ come from the germline V gene. CDR3: CASSIGTGRGEQYF. DNA for the CDR3: TGCGCCAGCAGCATCGGGACAGGTCGAGGCGAGCAGTACTTC.

In its sample, this clone was seen once. This chain connects TRBV7-9 to TRBJ2-1; D remains unclear. V was cut by 8 bases and J by 0 bases, with 11 bases left in between. From germline, CDR1 is SEHNR and CDR2 FQNEAQ (reference sequence). The CDR3 length is 14 residues. The CDR3 nucleotides are TGTGCCAGCGAGAGTATGAGCTCCTACAATGAGCAGTTCTTC. It encodes CASESMSSYNEQFF. Drawing the rest from reference TRBV7-9 and TRBJ2-1, the complete variable domain is DTGVSQNPRHKITKRGQNVTFRCDPISEHNRLYWYRQTLGQGPEFLTYFQNEAQLEKSRLLSDRFSAERPKGSFSTLEIQRTEQGDSAMYLCASESMSSYNEQFFGPGTRLTVL.

The chain uses TRBV5-8 and TRBJ1-5; TRBD1 is a possible D gene (6 bases). The CDR3 totals 13 residues. Germline loops: CDR1 SGHTS, CDR2 YDEGEE. V shed 4 bases and J shed 6 bases, with 11 bases lying between them. The CDR3: CASSLTGTQPQHF. The CDR3 nucleotides read TGTGCCAGCAGCCTTACAGGGACTCAGCCCCAGCATTTT.

The chain carries TRBV2 and TRBJ2-1; 7 bases are shared with TRBD2. There are 13 residues in the CDR3. In germline, CDR1 is SNHLY, CDR2 FYNNEI. V trimming: 8 bases; J trimming: 3 bases; junction bases outside the gene matches: 4. The CDR3 sequence: CASGRDFYNEQFF. In DNA form, the CDR3 reads TGTGCCAGCGGGAGGGACTTCTACAATGAGCAGTTCTTC.

The rearrangement uses TRBV2 and TRBJ2-7, with TRBD2 as a possible D gene (5 bases). Germline V gene data show CDR1 as SNHLY and CDR2 as FYNNEI. V gave up 8 bases and J gave up 0 bases, with 11 bases separating them. CDR3 size: 13 residues. CDR3 nucleotides: TGTGCCAGCGAGGGCTCGAGCTCCTACGAGCAGTACTTC. Protein product: CASEGSSSYEQYF.

The rearrangement links TRBV9 to TRBJ1-4, with 7 bases identical to TRBD1. CDR1 SGDLS and CDR2 YYNGEE come from the germline V gene. V lost 3 bases and J lost 6; bases outside the gene matches: 8. This CDR3 is built from 15 residues. The CDR3 nucleotides are TGTGCCAGCAGCGGACGGACAGGCTTCGATGAAAAACTGTTTTTT. It translates to CASSGRTGFDEKLFF.

The rearrangement joins TRBV13 to TRBJ2-2, with D possibly TRBD2 on 6 matching bases. V was cut by 0 bases and J by 7 bases, with 12 bases left in between. The CDR3 has 15 amino acids. From germline, CDR1 is PRHDT and CDR2 FYEKMQ (reference sequence). In DNA form, the CDR3 reads TGTGCCAGCAGCTTAGGCGGGAGAGGGGTCGGGGAGCTGTTTTTT. Its protein product is CASSLGGRGVGELFF.

This clone was found once. The chain employs TRBV9 and TRBJ2-2; the D is unclear. Per germline, CDR1 SGDLS and CDR2 YYNGEE. V was pared by 0 bases and J by 6 bases, with 6 bases between. The CDR3 is 13 amino acids. CDR3 nucleotides: TGTGCCAGCAGCGTAGGGGCCCCCGGGGAGCTGTTTTTT. Translating it yields CASSVGAPGELFF. The full variable domain, in which reference TRBV9 and TRBJ2-2 provide the parts outside the CDR3, is DSGVTQTPKHLITATGQRVTLRCSPRSGDLSVYWYQQSLDQGLQFLIQYYNGEERAKGNILERFSAQQFPDLHSELNLSSLELGDSALYFCASSVGAPGELFFGEGSRLTVL.

This clone is labeled medium-sized. The rearrangement joins TRBV28 to TRBJ1-1; D is perhaps TRBD1 (5 bases). The germline gives CDR1 MDHEN, CDR2 SYDVKM. The length of the CDR3 is 12 residues. With 6 bases removed from V and 10 bases from J, the gap between germline ends came to 15 bases. CDR3 residues: CASRDIGLGAFF. The CDR3, as DNA: TGTGCCAGCAGGGACATTGGGTTGGGAGCTTTCTTT.

The chain joins TRBV6-5 to TRBJ2-7, with a possible D match to TRBD2 (5 bases). CDR1 and CDR2 from the germline V gene are MNHEY and SVGAGI. V lost 7 bases to trimming and J lost 5 bases, with 21 bases between them. The CDR3 has 15 amino acids. DNA of the CDR3: TGTGCCAGCACATCGGCGGGCATCACAACCCACGAGCAGTACTTC. It specifies CASTSAGITTHEQYF.

The chain couples TRBV19 to TRBJ2-3, with TRBD2 matching 8 bases. V shed 3 bases and J 1 base; nucleotides not matched to a gene: 6. The CDR3 contains 16 residues. CDR1 and CDR2 (germline): LNHDA, SQIVND (reference sequence). Here the CDR3 DNA reads TGTGCCAGTAGTATCCGTAGCGGGGAGGGCACAGATACGCAGTATTTT. Translating gives CASSIRSGEGTDTQYF.